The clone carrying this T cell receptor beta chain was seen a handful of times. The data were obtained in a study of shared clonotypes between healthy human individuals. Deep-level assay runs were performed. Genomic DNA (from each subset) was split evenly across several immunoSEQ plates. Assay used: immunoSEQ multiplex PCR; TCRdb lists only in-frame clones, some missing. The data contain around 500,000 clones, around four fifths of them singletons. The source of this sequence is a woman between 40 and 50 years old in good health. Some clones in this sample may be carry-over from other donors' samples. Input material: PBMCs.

CDR3 amino acids: CASSVGQLNTEAFF. The CDR3, as DNA: TGTGCCAGCAGCGTGGGACAGCTGAACACTGAAGCTTTCTTT. The chain is built from TRBV5-6 and TRBJ1-1; 7 bases match TRBD1. The CDR3 has 14 residues. The V gene's germline CDR1 is SGHDT and CDR2 YYEEEE. Trimming took 4 bases from V and 0 from J; bases not matched to a gene: 3. Using reference TRBV5-6 and TRBJ1-1 for the parts outside the CDR3, the full variable domain is DAGVTQSPTHLIKTRGQQVTLRCSPKSGHDTVSWYQQALGQGPQFIFQYYEEEERQRGNFPDRFSGHQFPNYSSELNVNALLLGDSALYLCASSVGQLNTEAFFGQGTRLTVV.